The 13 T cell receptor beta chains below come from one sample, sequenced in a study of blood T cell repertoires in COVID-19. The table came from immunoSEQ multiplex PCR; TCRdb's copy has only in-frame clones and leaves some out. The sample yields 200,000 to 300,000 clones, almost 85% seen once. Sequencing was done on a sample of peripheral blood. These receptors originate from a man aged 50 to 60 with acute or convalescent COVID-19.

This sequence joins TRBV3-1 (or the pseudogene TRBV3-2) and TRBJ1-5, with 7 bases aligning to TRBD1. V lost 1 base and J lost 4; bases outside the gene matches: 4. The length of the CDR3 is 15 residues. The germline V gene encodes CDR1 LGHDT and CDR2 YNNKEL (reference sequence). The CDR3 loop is CASSQATTGNQPQHF. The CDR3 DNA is TGTGCCAGCAGCCAAGCTACGACAGGGAATCAGCCCCAGCATTTT.

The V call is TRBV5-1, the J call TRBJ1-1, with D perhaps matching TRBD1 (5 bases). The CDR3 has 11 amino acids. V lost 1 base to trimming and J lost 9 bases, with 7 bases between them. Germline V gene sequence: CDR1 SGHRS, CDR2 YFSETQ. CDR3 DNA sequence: TGCGCCAGCAGCTTGAAGGGGAAAGCTTTCTTT. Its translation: CASSLKGKAFF.

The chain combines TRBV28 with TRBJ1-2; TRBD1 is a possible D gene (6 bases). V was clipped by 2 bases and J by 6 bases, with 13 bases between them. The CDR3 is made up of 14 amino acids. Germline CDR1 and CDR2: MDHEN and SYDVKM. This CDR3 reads CASSLGQSVHGYTF. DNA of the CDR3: TGTGCCAGCAGTTTAGGACAGTCGGTTCATGGCTACACCTTC.

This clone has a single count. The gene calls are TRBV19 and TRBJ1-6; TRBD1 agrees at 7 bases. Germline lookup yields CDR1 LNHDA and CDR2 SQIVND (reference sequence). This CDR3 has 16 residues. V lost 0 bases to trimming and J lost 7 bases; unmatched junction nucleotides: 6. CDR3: CASSIDDGTANSPLHF. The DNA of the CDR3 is TGTGCCAGTAGTATAGATGACGGGACAGCGAATTCACCCCTCCACTTT. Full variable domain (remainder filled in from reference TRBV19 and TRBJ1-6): DGGITQSPKYLFRKEGQNVTLSCEQNLNHDAMYWYRQDPGQGLRLIYYSQIVNDFQKGDIAEGYSVSREKKESFPLTVTSAQKNPTAFYLCASSIDDGTANSPLHFGNGTRLTVT.

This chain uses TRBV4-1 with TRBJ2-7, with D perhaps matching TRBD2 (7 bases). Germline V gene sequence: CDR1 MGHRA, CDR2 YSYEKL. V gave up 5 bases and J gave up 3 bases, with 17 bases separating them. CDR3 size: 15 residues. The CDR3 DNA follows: TGCGCCAGCAGCAGCCTGGGGGGGGGCAACTACGAGCAGTACTTC. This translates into CASSSLGGGNYEQYF.

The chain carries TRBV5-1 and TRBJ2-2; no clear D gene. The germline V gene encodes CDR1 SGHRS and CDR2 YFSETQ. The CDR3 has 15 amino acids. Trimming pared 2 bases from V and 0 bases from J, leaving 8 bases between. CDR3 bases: TGCGCCAGCAGCTTCCCAAAAACGAACACCGGGGAGCTGTTTTTT. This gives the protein CASSFPKTNTGELFF.

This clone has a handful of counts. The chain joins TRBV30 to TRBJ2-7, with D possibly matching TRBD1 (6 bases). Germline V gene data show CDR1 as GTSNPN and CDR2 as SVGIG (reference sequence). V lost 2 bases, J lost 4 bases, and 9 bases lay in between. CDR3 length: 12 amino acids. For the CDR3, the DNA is TGTGCCTGGAGTCGGACAGTGTACGAGCAGTACTTC. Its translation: CAWSRTVYEQYF.

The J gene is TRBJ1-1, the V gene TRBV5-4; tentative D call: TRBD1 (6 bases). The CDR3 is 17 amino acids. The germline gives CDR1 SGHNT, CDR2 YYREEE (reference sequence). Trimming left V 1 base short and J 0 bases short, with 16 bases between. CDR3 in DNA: TGTGCCAGCAGCTTGCCAGGGGCCTCGCGGATGAACACTGAAGCTTTCTTT. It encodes CASSLPGASRMNTEAFF. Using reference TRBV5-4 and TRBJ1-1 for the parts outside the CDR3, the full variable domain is ETGVTQSPTHLIKTRGQQVTLRCSSQSGHNTVSWYQQALGQGPQFIFQYYREEENGRGNFPPRFSGLQFPNYSSELNVNALELDDSALYLCASSLPGASRMNTEAFFGQGTRLTVV.

In DNA, the CDR3 is TGTGCCAGCAGTGCGCTTCTAGCGGGCGCATACAATGAGCAGTTCTTC. This encodes CASSALLAGAYNEQFF. This chain uses TRBV28 with TRBJ2-1, with 8 bases identical to TRBD2. V shed 5 bases and J 4 bases; nucleotides not matched to a gene: 10. Germline lookup yields CDR1 MDHEN and CDR2 SYDVKM. The CDR3 loop spans 16 amino acids.

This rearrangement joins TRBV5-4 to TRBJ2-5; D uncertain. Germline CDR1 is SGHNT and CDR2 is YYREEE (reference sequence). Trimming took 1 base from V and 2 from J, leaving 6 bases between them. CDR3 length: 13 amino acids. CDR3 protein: CASSLNNQETQYF. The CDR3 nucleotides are TGTGCCAGCAGCTTGAACAATCAAGAGACCCAGTACTTC.

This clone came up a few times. DNA for the CDR3: TGTGCCAGCTCCGCTCAAGACGGGTACACTGAAGCTTTCTTT. This gives the protein CASSAQDGYTEAFF. V is TRBV18 and J is TRBJ1-1; D is uncertain. Per the germline V gene, CDR1 is KGHSH and CDR2 is LQKENI. V lost 6 bases and J lost 3, with 14 bases in between. This CDR3 has 14 residues.

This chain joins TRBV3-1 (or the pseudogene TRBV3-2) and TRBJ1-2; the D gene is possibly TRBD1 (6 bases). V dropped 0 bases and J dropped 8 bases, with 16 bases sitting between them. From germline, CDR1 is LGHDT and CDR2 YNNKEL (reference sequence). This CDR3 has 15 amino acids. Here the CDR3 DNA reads TGTGCCAGCAGCCAAGACGGACGGACAGTGCGAGGCTACACCTTC. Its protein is CASSQDGRTVRGYTF.

The CDR3 region has the DNA TGTGCCAGCTTGAAGGGGACCGGGGAGCTGTTTTTT. This gives the protein CASLKGTGELFF. The chain joins TRBV7-8 to TRBJ2-2; D possibly corresponds to TRBD1 (5 bases). The V end lost 8 bases, the J end lost 5 bases, and 9 bases lay between the germline ends. The CDR3 loop spans 12 amino acids. Germline values: CDR1 SGHVS, CDR2 FQNEAQ.